These 10 T cell receptor beta chains came from one sample sequenced in a study of T cell responses to AZD1222 COVID-19 vaccine. Sequencing was performed with immunoSEQ multiplex PCR; in TCRdb, only in-frame clones are kept and a portion is missing. The data hold 110,000 to 150,000 clones, with approximately 85% observed a single time. Sequenced material: peripheral blood, taken on day 0 of AZD1222 vaccination. Every receptor here comes from an adult in good health.

This chain joins TRBV29-1 and TRBJ1-1, with D unresolved. V gave up 0 bases and J gave up 5 bases, with 13 bases separating them. This CDR3 comprises 14 residues. Germline values: CDR1 SQVTM, CDR2 ANQGSEA. The CDR3 spells CSVEEQSAGTEAFF. CDR3 DNA sequence: TGCAGCGTTGAAGAGCAGTCAGCTGGGACTGAAGCTTTCTTT.

The rearrangement joins TRBV3-1 (or the pseudogene TRBV3-2) to TRBJ2-7; D is undetermined. The CDR3 contains 14 residues. V was clipped by 2 bases and J by 5 bases, with 13 bases between them. Germline V gene lookup returns CDR1 LGHDT and CDR2 YNNKEL (reference sequence). The CDR3 DNA reads TGTGCCAGCAGCCAAAGGTCGCGTTCGGACGAGCAGTACTTC. It specifies CASSQRSRSDEQYF.

The chain has TRBV27 and TRBJ1-3; no definite D call. The CDR3 extends over 15 amino acids. V was pared by 2 bases and J by 0 bases, with 8 bases between. CDR1 and CDR2 (germline): MNHEY, SMNVEV (reference sequence). The CDR3 DNA sequence: TGTGCCAGCAGTTTAAGCGGGTTCTCTGGAAACACCATATATTTT. Translating gives CASSLSGFSGNTIYF.

The chain couples TRBV5-1 to TRBJ2-3; 7 nucleotides match TRBD1. Germline-derived CDR1 and CDR2 are SGHRS and YFSETQ. V was pared by 5 bases and J by 3 bases, with 6 bases of the junction left unmatched. This CDR3 is built from 14 residues. CDR3 coding DNA: TGCGCCAGCAGTTCACAGGGGCTGACAGATACGCAGTATTTT. Its protein is CASSSQGLTDTQYF.

CDR3 protein: CAWRLRDRGEQYF. The CDR3 DNA sequence: TGTGCCTGGAGACTCAGGGACCGGGGGGAGCAGTACTTC. The chain links TRBV30 to TRBJ2-7; D perhaps matches TRBD2 (6 bases). Between the trimmed V and J ends, which lost 3 bases and 7 bases, there was a span of 16 bases. CDR1 and CDR2 from the germline V gene are GTSNPN and SVGIG (reference sequence). The CDR3 has 13 amino acids.

This chain joins TRBV19 and TRBJ1-2; D unresolved. Trimming pared 1 base from V and 7 bases from J, leaving 10 bases between. The CDR3 runs to 13 residues. CDR1 and CDR2 from the germline V gene are LNHDA and SQIVND (reference sequence). CDR3 sequence: CASSIVGLRGYTF. DNA of the CDR3: TGTGCCAGTAGTATAGTGGGGTTACGTGGCTACACCTTC.

V is TRBV18 and J is TRBJ1-1; 9 bases align to TRBD1. The CDR3 is 16 amino acids. The germline gives CDR1 KGHSH, CDR2 LQKENI. V shed 5 bases and J 4 bases; nucleotides not matched to a gene: 11. The CDR3 reads CASSARSTGGSTEAFF. In DNA, the CDR3 is TGTGCCAGCTCAGCACGATCTACAGGGGGCAGCACTGAAGCTTTCTTT.

The gene calls are TRBV10-3 and TRBJ1-4; 10 nucleotides agree with TRBD1. The germline gives CDR1 ENHRY, CDR2 SYGVKD. V gave up 8 bases and J gave up 6 bases; unmatched junction bases: 3. The CDR3 contains 13 residues. The CDR3 nucleotides read TGTGCCATCCGGGACAGGGGAGATGAAAAACTGTTTTTT. Translation: CAIRDRGDEKLFF.

About this clone itself: The sample carries other DNA sequences with the same CDR3. The chain links TRBV29-1 to TRBJ1-5, with no clear D. The CDR3 extends over 12 amino acids. Germline lookup yields CDR1 SQVTM and CDR2 ANQGSEA. V was clipped by 4 bases and J by 1 base, with 5 bases between them. The CDR3, as DNA: TGCAGCGTTGGCGGGAGCAATCAGCCCCAGCATTTT. Its protein is CSVGGSNQPQHF.

The CDR3 protein is CAISEGQGNNQPQHF. CDR3 sequence (DNA): TGTGCCATCAGCGAGGGACAGGGGAACAATCAGCCCCAGCATTTT. V and J are TRBV10-3 and TRBJ1-5; 10 bases align to TRBD1. This CDR3 region has 15 residues. CDR1 ENHRY and CDR2 SYGVKD come from the germline V gene. J lost 3 bases, V lost 6 bases, and 5 bases had no gene match.